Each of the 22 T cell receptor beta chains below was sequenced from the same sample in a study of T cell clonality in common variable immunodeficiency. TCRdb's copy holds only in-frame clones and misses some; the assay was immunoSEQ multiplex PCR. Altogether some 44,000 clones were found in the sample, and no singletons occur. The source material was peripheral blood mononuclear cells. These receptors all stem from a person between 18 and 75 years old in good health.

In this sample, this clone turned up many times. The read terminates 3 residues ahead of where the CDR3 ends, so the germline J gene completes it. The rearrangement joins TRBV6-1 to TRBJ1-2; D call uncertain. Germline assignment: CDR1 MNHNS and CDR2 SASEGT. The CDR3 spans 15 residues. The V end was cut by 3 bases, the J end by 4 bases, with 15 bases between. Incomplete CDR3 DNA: TGTGCCAGCAGTGACACCTTCGTCAGGCCCTATGGC. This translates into CASSDTFVRPYG. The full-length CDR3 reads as CASSDTFVRPYGYTF.

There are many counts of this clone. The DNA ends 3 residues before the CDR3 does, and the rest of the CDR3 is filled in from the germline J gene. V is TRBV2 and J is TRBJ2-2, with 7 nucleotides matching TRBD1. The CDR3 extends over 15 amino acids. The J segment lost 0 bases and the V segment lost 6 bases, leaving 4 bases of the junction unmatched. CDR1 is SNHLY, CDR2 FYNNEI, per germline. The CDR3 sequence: CASRTGTANTGELFF. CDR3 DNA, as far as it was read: TGTGCCAGCAGGACCGGGACAGCGAACACCGGGGAG.

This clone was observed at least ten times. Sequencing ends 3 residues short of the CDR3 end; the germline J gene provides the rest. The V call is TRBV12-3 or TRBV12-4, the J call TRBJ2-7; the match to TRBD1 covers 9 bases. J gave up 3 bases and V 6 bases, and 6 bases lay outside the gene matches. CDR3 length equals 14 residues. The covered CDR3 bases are TGTGCCAGCAGGGCACAGGGGGCGCTCTACGAG. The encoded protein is CASRAQGALYE. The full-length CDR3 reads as CASRAQGALYEQYF.

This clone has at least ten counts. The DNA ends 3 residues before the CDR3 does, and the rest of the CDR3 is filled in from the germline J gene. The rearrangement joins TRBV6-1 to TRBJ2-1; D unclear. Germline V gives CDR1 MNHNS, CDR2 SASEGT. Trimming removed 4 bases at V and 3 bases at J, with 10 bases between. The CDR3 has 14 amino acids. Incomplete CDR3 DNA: TGTGCCAGCAGTGCAAGGGTAGGCTACAATGAG. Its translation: CASSARVGYNE. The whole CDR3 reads CASSARVGYNEQFF.

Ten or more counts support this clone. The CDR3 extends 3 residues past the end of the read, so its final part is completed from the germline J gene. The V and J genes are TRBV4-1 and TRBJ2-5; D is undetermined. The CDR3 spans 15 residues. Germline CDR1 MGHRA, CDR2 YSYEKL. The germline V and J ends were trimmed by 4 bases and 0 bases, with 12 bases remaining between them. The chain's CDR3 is CASSPDSPYQETQYF. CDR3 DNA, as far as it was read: TGCGCCAGCAGCCCGGATAGCCCGTACCAAGAGACC.

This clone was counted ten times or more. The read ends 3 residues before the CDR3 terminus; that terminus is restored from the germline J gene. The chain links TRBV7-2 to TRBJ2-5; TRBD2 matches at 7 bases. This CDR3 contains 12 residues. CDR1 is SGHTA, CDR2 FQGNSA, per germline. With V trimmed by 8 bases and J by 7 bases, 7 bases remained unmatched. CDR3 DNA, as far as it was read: TGTGCCAGCCTAGCGGTCCGGGGGACC. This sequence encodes CASLAVRGT. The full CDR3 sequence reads CASLAVRGTQYF. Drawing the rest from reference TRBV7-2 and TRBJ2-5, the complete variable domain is GAGVSQSPSNKVTEKGKDVELRCDPISGHTALYWYRQSLGQGLEFLIYFQGNSAPDKSGLPSDRFSAERTGGSVSTLTIQRTQQEDSAVYLCASLAVRGTQYFGPGTRLLVL.

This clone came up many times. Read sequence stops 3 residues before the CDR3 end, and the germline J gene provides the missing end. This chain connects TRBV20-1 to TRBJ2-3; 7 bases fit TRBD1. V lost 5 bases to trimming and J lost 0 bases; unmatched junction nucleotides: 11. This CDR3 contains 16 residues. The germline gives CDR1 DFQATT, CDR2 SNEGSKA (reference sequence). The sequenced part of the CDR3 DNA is TGCAGTGCTCCGCGGACAGGTGGGGCTAGCACAGATACG. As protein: CSAPRTGGASTDT. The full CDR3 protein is CSAPRTGGASTDTQYF.

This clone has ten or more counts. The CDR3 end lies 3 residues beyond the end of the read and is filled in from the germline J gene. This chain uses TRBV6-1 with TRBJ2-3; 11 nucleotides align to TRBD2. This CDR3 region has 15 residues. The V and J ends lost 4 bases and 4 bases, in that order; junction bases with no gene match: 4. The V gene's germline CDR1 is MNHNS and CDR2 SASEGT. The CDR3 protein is CASSATSGGPDTQYF. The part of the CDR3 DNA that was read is TGTGCCAGCAGTGCCACTAGCGGGGGCCCAGATACG.

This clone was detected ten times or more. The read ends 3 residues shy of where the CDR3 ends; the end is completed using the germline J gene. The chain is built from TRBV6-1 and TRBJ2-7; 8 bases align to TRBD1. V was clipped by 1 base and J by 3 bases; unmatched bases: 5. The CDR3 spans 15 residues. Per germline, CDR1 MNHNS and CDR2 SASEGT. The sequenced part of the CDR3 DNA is TGTGCCAGCAGTGAAGGACAGGGGTACAGCTACGAG. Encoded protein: CASSEGQGYSYE. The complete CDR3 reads CASSEGQGYSYEQYF.

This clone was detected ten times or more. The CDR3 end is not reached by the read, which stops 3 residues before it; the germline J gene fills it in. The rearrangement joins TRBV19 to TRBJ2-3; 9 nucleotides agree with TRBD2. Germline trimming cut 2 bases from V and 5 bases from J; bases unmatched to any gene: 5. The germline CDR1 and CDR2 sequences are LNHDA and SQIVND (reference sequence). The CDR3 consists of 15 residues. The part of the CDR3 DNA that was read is TGTGCCAGTAGTATAAGGCGGGGGGGCTTAGATACG. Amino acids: CASSIRRGGLDT. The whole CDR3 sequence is CASSIRRGGLDTQYF.

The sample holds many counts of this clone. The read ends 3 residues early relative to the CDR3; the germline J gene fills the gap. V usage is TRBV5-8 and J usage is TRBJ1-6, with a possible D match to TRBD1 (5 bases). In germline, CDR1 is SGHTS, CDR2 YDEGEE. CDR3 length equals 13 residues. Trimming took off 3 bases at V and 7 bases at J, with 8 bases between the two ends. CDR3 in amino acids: CASSSQENSPLHF. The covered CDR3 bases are TGTGCCAGCAGCTCACAGGAGAATTCACCC.

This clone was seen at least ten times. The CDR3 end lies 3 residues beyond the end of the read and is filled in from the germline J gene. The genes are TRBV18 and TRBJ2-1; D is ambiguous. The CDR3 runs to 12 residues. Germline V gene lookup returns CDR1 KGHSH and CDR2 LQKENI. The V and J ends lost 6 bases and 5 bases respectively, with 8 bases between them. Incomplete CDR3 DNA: TGTGCCAGCTCTCCGTCCGACAATGAG. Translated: CASSPSDNE. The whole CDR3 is CASSPSDNEQFF.

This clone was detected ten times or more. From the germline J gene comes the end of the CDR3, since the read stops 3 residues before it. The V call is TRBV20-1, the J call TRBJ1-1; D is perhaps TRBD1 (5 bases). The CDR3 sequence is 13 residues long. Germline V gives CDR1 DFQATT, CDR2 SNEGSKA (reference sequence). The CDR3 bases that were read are TGCAGGCTGACAGATGACTTTATGCTGGAA. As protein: CRLTDDFMLE. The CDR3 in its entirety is CRLTDDFMLEAFF.

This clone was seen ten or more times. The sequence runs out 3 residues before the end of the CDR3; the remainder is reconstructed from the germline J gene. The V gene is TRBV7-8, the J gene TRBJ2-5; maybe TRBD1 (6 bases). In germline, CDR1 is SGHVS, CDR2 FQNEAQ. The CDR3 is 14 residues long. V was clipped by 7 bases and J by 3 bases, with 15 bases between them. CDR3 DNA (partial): TGTGCCAGCACCCTTGGACGGACAGAAGAGACC. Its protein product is CASTLGRTEET. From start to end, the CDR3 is CASTLGRTEETQYF.

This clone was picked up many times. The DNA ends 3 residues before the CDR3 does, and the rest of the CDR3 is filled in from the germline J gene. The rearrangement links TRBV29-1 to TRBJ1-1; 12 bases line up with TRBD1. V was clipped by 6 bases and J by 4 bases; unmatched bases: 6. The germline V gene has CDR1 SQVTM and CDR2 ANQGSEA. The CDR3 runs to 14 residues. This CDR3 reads CSVPGQGAGTEAFF. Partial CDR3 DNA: TGCAGCGTGCCGGGACAGGGGGCTGGCACTGAA.

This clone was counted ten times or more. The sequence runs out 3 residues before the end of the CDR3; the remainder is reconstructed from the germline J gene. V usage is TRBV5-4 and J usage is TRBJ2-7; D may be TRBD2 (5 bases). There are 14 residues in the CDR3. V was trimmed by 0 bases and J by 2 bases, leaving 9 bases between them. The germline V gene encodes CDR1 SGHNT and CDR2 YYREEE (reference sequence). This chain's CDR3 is CASSLDLATYEQYF. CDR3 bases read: TGTGCCAGCAGCTTGGATCTAGCCACCTACGAG.

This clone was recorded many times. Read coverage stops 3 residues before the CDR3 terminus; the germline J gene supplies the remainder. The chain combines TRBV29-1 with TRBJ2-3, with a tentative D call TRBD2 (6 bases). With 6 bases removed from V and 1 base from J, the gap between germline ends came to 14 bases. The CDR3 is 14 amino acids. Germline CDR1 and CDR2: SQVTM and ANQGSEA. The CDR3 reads CSVHPGLRTDTQYF. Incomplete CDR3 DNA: TGCAGCGTCCACCCGGGACTGCGCACAGATACG.

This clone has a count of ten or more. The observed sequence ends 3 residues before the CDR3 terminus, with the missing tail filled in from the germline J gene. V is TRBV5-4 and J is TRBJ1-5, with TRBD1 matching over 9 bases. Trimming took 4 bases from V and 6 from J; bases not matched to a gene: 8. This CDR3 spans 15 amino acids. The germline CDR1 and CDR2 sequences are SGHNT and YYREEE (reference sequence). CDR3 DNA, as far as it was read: TGTGCCAGCAGCCCCGGGACAGGGACTACTCAGCCC. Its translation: CASSPGTGTTQP. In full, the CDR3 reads CASSPGTGTTQPQHF.

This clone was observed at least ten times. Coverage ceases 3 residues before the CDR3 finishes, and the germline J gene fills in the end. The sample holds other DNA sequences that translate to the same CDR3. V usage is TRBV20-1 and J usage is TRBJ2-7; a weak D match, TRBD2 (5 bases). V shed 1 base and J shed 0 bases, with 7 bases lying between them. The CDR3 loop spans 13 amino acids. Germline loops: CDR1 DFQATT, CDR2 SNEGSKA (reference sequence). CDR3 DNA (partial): TGCAGTGCTAGAGGTCTAGCCTCCTACGAG. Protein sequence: CSARGLASYE. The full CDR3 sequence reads CSARGLASYEQYF.

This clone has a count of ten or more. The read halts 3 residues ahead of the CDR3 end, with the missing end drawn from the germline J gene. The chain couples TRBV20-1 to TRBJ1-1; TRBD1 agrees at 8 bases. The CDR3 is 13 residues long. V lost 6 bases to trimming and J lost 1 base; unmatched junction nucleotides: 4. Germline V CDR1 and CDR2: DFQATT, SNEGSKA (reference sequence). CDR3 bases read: TGCAGTGCGAGGGACAGGACGAACACTGAA. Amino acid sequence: CSARDRTNTE. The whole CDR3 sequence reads CSARDRTNTEAFF.

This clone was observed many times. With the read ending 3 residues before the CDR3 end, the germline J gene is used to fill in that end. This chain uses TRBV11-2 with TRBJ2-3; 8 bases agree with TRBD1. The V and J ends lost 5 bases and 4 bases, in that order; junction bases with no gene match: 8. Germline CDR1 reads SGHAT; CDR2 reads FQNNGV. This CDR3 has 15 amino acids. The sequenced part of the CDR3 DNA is TGTGCCAGCAGCCCAGGACAGGGTTTGGCAGATACG. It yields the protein CASSPGQGLADT. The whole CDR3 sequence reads CASSPGQGLADTQYF.

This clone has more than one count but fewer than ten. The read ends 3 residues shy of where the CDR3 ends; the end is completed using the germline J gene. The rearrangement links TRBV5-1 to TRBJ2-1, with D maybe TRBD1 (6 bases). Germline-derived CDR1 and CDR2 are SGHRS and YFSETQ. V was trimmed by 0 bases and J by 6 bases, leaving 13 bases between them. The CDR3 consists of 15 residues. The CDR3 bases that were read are TGCGCCAGCAGCTTGGCCGCGACAGGTGGCAATGAG. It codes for CASSLAATGGNE. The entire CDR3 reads CASSLAATGGNEQFF.